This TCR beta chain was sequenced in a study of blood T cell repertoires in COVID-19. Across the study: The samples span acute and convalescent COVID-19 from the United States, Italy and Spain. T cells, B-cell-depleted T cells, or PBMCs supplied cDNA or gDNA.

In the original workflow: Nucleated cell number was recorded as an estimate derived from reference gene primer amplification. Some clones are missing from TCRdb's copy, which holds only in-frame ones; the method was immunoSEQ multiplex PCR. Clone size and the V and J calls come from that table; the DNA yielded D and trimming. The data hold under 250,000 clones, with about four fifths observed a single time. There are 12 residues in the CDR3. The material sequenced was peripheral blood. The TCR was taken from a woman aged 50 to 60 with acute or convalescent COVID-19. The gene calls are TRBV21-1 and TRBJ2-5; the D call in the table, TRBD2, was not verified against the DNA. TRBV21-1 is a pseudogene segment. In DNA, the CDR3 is TGTGCCAGCAGCAAAGGGAGCGAGACCCAGTACTTC. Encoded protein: CASSKGSETQYF.